The rows below give T cell receptor beta chains drawn from one sample of a study of blood T cells in healthy people across ages. MiXCR, applied by TCRdb to the 5' RACE reads, yields one record per CDR3 protein. The sample lists about 1.7 million distinct CDR3 sequences; 28% were seen once. The sequencing input was blood. The receptors come from a woman younger than 45 in good health. Both conserved end residues are part of each CDR3. Fields, in order: J gene, V gene, CDR3 protein.

j_gene: TRBJ2-7
v_gene: TRBV11-2
CDR3aa: CGSSPTTYEQYF

j_gene: TRBJ2-5
v_gene: TRBV5-6
CDR3aa: CASSPRRLAGGETQYF

j_gene: TRBJ2-1
v_gene: TRBV11-3
CDR3aa: CASSLGETPGQQFF

j_gene: TRBJ2-3
v_gene: TRBV10-2
CDR3aa: CASSESGTDTQYF

j_gene: TRBJ1-2
v_gene: TRBV6-2/TRBV6-3
CDR3aa: CASRDRDPYGYTF

j_gene: TRBJ2-5
v_gene: TRBV5-1
CDR3aa: CASSSGTQKETQYF

j_gene: TRBJ2-3
v_gene: TRBV7-8
CDR3aa: CASSYRVVVNTDTQYF

j_gene: TRBJ1-4
v_gene: TRBV6-1
CDR3aa: CASSDWTDEKLFF

j_gene: TRBJ2-1
v_gene: TRBV28
CDR3aa: CASSLFGAGSNEQFF

j_gene: TRBJ2-3
v_gene: TRBV7-3
CDR3aa: CASSLTPPVDTQYF

j_gene: TRBJ2-2
v_gene: TRBV4-3
CDR3aa: CASSARDRRTGELFF

j_gene: NA
v_gene: TRBV5-6
CDR3aa: CASSLGGQGFHNEQYF

j_gene: TRBJ2-3
v_gene: TRBV7-2
CDR3aa: CASRSTSGRSTDTQYF

j_gene: TRBJ1-1
v_gene: TRBV27
CDR3aa: CASSSLDRGGNTEAFF

j_gene: TRBJ2-7
v_gene: TRBV4-1
CDR3aa: CASRPLGGTTYEQYF

j_gene: TRBJ2-1
v_gene: TRBV20-1
CDR3aa: CSARDLLNSYNEQFF

j_gene: TRBJ2-7
v_gene: TRBV7-6
CDR3aa: CASSWGQNNYEQYF

j_gene: TRBJ2-5
v_gene: TRBV7-9
CDR3aa: CASSLWGKETQYF

j_gene: TRBJ2-7
v_gene: TRBV5-5
CDR3aa: CASSPIPWGQSYEQYF

j_gene: TRBJ2-5
v_gene: TRBV6-5
CDR3aa: CASSYGDFEGTQYF

j_gene: TRBJ2-5
v_gene: TRBV25-1
CDR3aa: CASIRTGIMETQYF

j_gene: NA
v_gene: TRBV30
CDR3aa: CAWSPGLAGETQYF

j_gene: NA
v_gene: TRBV7-8
CDR3aa: CASIFGGWLAEMPNEQYF

j_gene: TRBJ2-7
v_gene: TRBV20-1
CDR3aa: CSARLGQGMREQYF

j_gene: TRBJ2-1
v_gene: TRBV20-1
CDR3aa: CSARTPSGPRTEQFF

j_gene: NA
v_gene: TRBV7-9
CDR3aa: CASSLVTPPGEQYF

j_gene: TRBJ2-5
v_gene: TRBV29-1
CDR3aa: CSVRFEETQYF

j_gene: TRBJ1-6
v_gene: TRBV20-1
CDR3aa: CPRGTENSPLHF

j_gene: TRBJ2-7
v_gene: TRBV5-1
CDR3aa: CASSLVDREWNF